What follows describes a single T cell receptor beta chain. Its antigen is not known. Documented time point: baseline pretreatment blood. Stated treatment: 15 Gy SBRT to primary tumor, nephrectomy 4 weeks later. Serial blood draws occurred at baseline and 2 and 4 weeks post-SBRT. This sample is part of a study of radiation and T cells in renal cell carcinoma. Study-wide findings and caveats: Baseline intratumoral clonotype presence is unknown without pretreatment biopsies.

Clones were sequenced by immunoSEQ multiplex PCR, and TCRdb holds only the in-frame ones, with some missing. Of some 100,000 clones listed, under 90% are singletons. Between the trimmed V and J ends, which lost 0 bases and 1 base, there was a span of 9 bases. Germline CDR1 MGHRA, CDR2 YSYEKL. The CDR3 runs to 15 residues. The clonotype comes from a man aged 55-75 years with renal cell carcinoma. The chain links TRBV4-1 to TRBJ1-1, with D hard to call. Specimen: blood, collected from a patient whose treatment included radiotherapy and nephrectomy. The CDR3 DNA reads as TGCGCCAGCAGCCAAGATTGGTCCAGGAACACTGAAGCTTTCTTT. Translation: CASSQDWSRNTEAFF.